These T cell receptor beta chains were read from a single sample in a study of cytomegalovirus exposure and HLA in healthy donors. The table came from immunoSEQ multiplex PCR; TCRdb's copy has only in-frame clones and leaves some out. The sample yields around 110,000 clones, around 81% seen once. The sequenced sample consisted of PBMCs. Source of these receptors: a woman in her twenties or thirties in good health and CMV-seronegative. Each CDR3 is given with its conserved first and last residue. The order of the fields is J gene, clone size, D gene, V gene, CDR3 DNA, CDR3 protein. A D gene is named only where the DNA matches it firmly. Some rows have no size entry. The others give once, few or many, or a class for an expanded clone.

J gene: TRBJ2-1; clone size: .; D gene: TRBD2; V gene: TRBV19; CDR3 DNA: TGTGCCAGTAGTCCCTCTAGCGGAGAATACAATGAGCAGTTCTTC; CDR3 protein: CASSPSSGEYNEQFF
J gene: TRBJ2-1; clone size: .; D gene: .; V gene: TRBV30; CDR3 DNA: TGTGCCTGGAGAGCGGGCAATGAGCAGTTCTTC; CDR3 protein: CAWRAGNEQFF
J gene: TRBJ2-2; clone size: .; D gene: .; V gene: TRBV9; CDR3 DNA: TGTGCCAGCAGCGCCCGGGGAGGGGGGGACACCGGGGAGCTGTTTTTT; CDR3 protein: CASSARGGGDTGELFF
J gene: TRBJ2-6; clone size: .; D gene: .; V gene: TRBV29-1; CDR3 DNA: TGCAGCGTTCCGGGACTTTCTAGCTCTGGGGCCAACGTCCTGACTTTC; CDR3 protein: CSVPGLSSSGANVLTF
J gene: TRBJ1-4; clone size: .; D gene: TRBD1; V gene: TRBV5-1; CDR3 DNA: TGCGCCAGCAGCTTAGGACAGGGTAAAGATGAAAAACTGTTTTTT; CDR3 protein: CASSLGQGKDEKLFF
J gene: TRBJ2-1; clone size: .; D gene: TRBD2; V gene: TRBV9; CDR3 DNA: TGTGCCAGCAGCGTAGATTCCCTAGCGGGGAACAATGAGCAGTTCTTC; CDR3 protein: CASSVDSLAGNNEQFF
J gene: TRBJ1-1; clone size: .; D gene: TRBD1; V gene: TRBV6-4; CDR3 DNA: TGTGCCAGCAGGGGACAGCAGAACACTGAAGCTTTCTTT; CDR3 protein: CASRGQQNTEAFF
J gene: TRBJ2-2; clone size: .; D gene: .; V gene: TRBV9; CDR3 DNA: TGTGCCAGCAGCGAGGCCTCCACTAACATTGGTGGGGAGCTGTTTTTT; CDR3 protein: CASSEASTNIGGELFF
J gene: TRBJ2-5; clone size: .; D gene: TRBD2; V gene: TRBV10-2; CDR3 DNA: TGCGCCAGCAGTGATTGGGCGGGAGTAGGCCAAGAGACCCAGTACTTC; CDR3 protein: CASSDWAGVGQETQYF
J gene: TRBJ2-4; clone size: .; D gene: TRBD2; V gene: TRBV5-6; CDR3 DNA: TGTGCCAGCAGCTTAGCGGGAGGGGGGCTAGCCAAAAACATTCAGTACTTC; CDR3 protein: CASSLAGGGLAKNIQYF
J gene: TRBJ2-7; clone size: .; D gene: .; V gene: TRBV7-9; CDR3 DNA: TGTGCCAGCAATGCGGGACCAGGAATCTACGAGCAGTACTTC; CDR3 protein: CASNAGPGIYEQYF
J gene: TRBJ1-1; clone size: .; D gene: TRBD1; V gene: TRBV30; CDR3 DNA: TGTGCCTGTTGGGACAGGAACACTGAAGCTTTCTTT; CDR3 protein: CACWDRNTEAFF
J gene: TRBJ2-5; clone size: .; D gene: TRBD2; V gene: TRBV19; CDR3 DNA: TGTGCCAGTAGTACAGGGACTAGCGGGTGGTTAGGTACCCAGTACTTC; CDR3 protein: CASSTGTSGWLGTQYF
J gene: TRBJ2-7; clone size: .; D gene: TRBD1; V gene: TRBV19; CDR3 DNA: TGTGCCAGTAGTATAGGGGCAGGGGGATCCTACGAGCAGTACTTC; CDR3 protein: CASSIGAGGSYEQYF
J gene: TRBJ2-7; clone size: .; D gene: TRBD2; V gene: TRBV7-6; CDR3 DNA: TGTGCCAGCAGCTTGTCCGGGACTAGCGGGAGGGCCTACGAGCAGTACTTC; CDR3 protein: CASSLSGTSGRAYEQYF
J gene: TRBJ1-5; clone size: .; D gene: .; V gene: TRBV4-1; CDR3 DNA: TGCGCCAGCAGCCAAGTTCTCCAGGGCAATCAGCCCCAGCATTTT; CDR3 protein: CASSQVLQGNQPQHF
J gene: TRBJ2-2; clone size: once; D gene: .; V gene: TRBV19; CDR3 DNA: TGTGCCAGTAGTATACTCGGGATTTCAGCCGGGGAGCTGTTTTTT; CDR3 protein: CASSILGISAGELFF
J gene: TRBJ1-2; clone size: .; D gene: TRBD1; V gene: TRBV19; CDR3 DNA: TGTGCCAGTAGTACCCGACAGGGATCGGGCTACACCTTC; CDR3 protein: CASSTRQGSGYTF
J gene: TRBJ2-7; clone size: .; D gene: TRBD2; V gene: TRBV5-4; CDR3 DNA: TGTGCCAGCAGATTAGCGGGGGTCTACGAGCAGTACTTC; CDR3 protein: CASRLAGVYEQYF
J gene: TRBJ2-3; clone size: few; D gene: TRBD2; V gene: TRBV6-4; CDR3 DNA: TGTGCCAGCAGTGAAGGGCTAGCGGGATCCTCTACGCAGTATTTT; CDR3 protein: CASSEGLAGSSTQYF